These 19 T cell receptor beta chains originate from one sample sequenced in a study of blood T cell repertoires in COVID-19. Generated by immunoSEQ multiplex PCR, the TCRdb table keeps only in-frame clones and is missing some. The sample holds under 95,000 clones, around 85% seen once. The material sequenced was peripheral blood. These receptors were obtained from a man older than 75 in a cohort sampled during active COVID-19.

This chain uses TRBV5-1 with TRBJ2-3; 9 nucleotides line up with TRBD2. This CDR3 has 17 residues. Unmatched junction bases numbered 9, after V lost 4 bases and J lost 0 bases. Germline V gene data show CDR1 as SGHRS and CDR2 as YFSETQ. CDR3 protein: CASSGSSGGASTDTQYF. The CDR3, as DNA: TGCGCCAGCAGCGGCAGTAGCGGGGGTGCTAGCACAGATACGCAGTATTTT.

J is TRBJ1-4 and V is TRBV2; the D is unclear. Germline CDR1 is SNHLY and CDR2 is FYNNEI. V shed 7 bases and J shed 6 bases, with 15 bases lying between them. This CDR3 is built from 14 residues. CDR3 bases: TGTGCCAGCACGGGTAACGTGCTCGATGAAAAACTGTTTTTT. Translated, it gives CASTGNVLDEKLFF.

The J gene is TRBJ2-1, the V gene TRBV7-8; 7 bases align to TRBD2. Germline CDR1 and CDR2: SGHVS and FQNEAQ. The junction had 11 bases not matched to a gene; V was cut back by 5 bases and J by 4 bases. CDR3 length: 16 amino acids. The CDR3 DNA reads TGTGCCAGCAGCCCCCTGGGGGGGGTTCTTTACAATGAGCAGTTCTTC. Its translation: CASSPLGGVLYNEQFF.

The chain combines TRBV7-3 with TRBJ2-4; 8 bases are a match to TRBD1. The length of the CDR3 is 16 residues. Trimming removed 5 bases from V and 1 base from J; junction bases left unmatched: 7. Germline V gene lookup returns CDR1 SGHTA and CDR2 FQGTGA. The CDR3 spells CASSTRQGMAKNIQYF. DNA for the CDR3: TGTGCCAGCAGCACCAGACAGGGGATGGCCAAAAACATTCAGTACTTC.

This chain links TRBV7-2 with TRBJ1-6, with a possible D match to TRBD1 (5 bases). Germline CDR1 SGHTA, CDR2 FQGNSA. Trimming removed 5 bases at V and 4 bases at J, with 9 bases between. CDR3 length equals 14 residues. CDR3 loop: CASSGKGYNSPLHF. CDR3 DNA sequence: TGTGCCAGCAGCGGGAAGGGGTATAATTCACCCCTCCACTTT.

This chain links TRBV29-1 with TRBJ2-5, with D unclear. The CDR3 is made up of 12 amino acids. Trimming stripped 4 bases from V and 2 bases from J, with 8 bases between. Germline V gene lookup returns CDR1 SQVTM and CDR2 ANQGSEA. The DNA for the CDR3 is TGCAGCGTTGCCAGAGGACAAGAGACCCAGTACTTC. Its translation is CSVARGQETQYF. The variable domain in full, with the rest retrieved from reference TRBV29-1 and TRBJ2-5, is SAVISQKPSRDICQRGTSLTIQCQVDSQVTMMFWYRQQPGQSLTLIATANQGSEATYESGFVIDKFPISRPNLTFSTLTVSNMSPEDSSIYLCSVARGQETQYFGPGTRLLVL.

This clone occurred a few times. The chain employs TRBV3-1 (or the pseudogene TRBV3-2) and TRBJ1-3, with 8 bases aligning to TRBD1. CDR1 is LGHDT, CDR2 YNNKEL, per germline (reference sequence). Trimming at V came to 4 bases and at J to 3 bases, leaving 5 bases not matched to a gene. The CDR3 is 15 amino acids. CDR3 DNA: TGTGCCAGCAGCCCCCGGACAGGGATTGGAAACACCATATATTTT. Its protein product is CASSPRTGIGNTIYF.

The chain uses TRBV5-4 and TRBJ2-2; D may be TRBD2 (5 bases). This CDR3 is 16 amino acids long. V was shortened by 1 base and J by 5 bases, with 15 bases between the two germline ends. Germline V gene lookup returns CDR1 SGHNT and CDR2 YYREEE (reference sequence). CDR3 coding DNA: TGTGCCAGCAGCTTGAGTCTCGGGGTGAGGACCGGGGAGCTGTTTTTT. This encodes CASSLSLGVRTGELFF.

CDR3 nucleotides: TGTGCCAGCAGCCAAGAAGGGGTCACAGATACGCAGTATTTT. Amino acids: CASSQEGVTDTQYF. The genes are TRBV3-1 (or the pseudogene TRBV3-2) and TRBJ2-3, with a tentative D call TRBD1 (5 bases). With 0 bases removed from V and 2 bases from J, the gap between germline ends came to 6 bases. CDR1 is LGHDT and CDR2 is YNNKEL in the germline V gene (reference sequence). This CDR3 is built from 14 residues.

The chain links TRBV19 to TRBJ1-4; TRBD1 might be the D (6 bases). The CDR3 length is 15 residues. V lost 8 bases to trimming and J lost 2 bases, with 15 bases between them. CDR1 and CDR2 (germline): LNHDA, SQIVND (reference sequence). CDR3 sequence: CASRYRARTNEKLFF. CDR3 bases: TGTGCCAGTCGTTACAGGGCTCGGACTAATGAAAAACTGTTTTTT.

The V gene is TRBV18, the J gene TRBJ2-7, with no clear D. Germline values: CDR1 KGHSH, CDR2 LQKENI. V was pared by 1 base and J by 0 bases, with 7 bases between. CDR3 length: 14 amino acids. The CDR3 DNA reads as TGTGCCAGCTCACCACAGGCAGGCTCCTACGAGCAGTACGTC. Translating gives CASSPQAGSYEQYV.

The genes are TRBV5-1 and TRBJ2-3; TRBD2 aligns across 15 bases. Germline CDR1 SGHRS, CDR2 YFSETQ. Trimming cost V 4 bases and J 2 bases; bases outside gene matches: 2. The CDR3 covers 16 residues. CDR3 sequence reads: CASSRTSGGDTDTQYF. The CDR3 region has the DNA TGCGCCAGCAGCCGGACTAGCGGGGGGGACACAGATACGCAGTATTTT. The whole variable domain, remainder taken from reference TRBV5-1 and TRBJ2-3, is KAGVTQTPRYLIKTRGQQVTLSCSPISGHRSVSWYQQTPGQGLQFLFEYFSETQRNKGNFPGRFSGRQFSNSRSEMNVSTLELGDSALYLCASSRTSGGDTDTQYFGPGTRLTVL.

The V gene is TRBV7-2, the J gene TRBJ2-5; D perhaps matches TRBD2 (6 bases). Germline V lookup: CDR1 SGHTA, CDR2 FQGNSA. Trimming took 5 bases from V and 2 from J, leaving 12 bases between them. The CDR3 has 14 amino acids. The CDR3 loop is CASSLGGMQETQYF. The DNA of the CDR3 is TGTGCCAGCAGCCTCGGGGGAATGCAAGAGACCCAGTACTTC.

In its sample, this clone was seen once. The rearrangement uses TRBV5-4 and TRBJ1-6; D gene uncertain. Trimming cost V 0 bases and J 7 bases, with 5 bases left between them. The CDR3 loop spans 13 amino acids. Germline CDR1 is SGHNT and CDR2 is YYREEE (reference sequence). The CDR3 loop reads CASSLDLNSPLHF. In DNA, the CDR3 is TGTGCCAGCAGCTTGGACCTAAATTCACCCCTCCACTTT.

V is TRBV18 and J is TRBJ2-7; D ambiguous. Trimming removed 3 bases at V and 2 bases at J, with 8 bases between. Germline-derived CDR1 and CDR2 are KGHSH and LQKENI. The CDR3 is made up of 13 amino acids. The CDR3 DNA follows: TGTGCCAGCTCACCTATACAGACCTACGAGCAGTACTTC. This translates into CASSPIQTYEQYF.

CDR3 in amino acids: CASSGPPRYTEAFF. The CDR3 region has the DNA TGTGCCAGCAGCGGCCCCCCGAGGTACACTGAAGCTTTCTTT. The chain combines TRBV5-8 with TRBJ1-1, with D hard to call. CDR1 SGHTS and CDR2 YDEGEE come from the germline V gene. The CDR3 loop spans 14 amino acids. V shed 4 bases and J shed 3 bases, with 13 bases lying between them. Combining the CDR3 with reference TRBV5-8 and TRBJ1-1 gives the whole variable domain EAGVTQSPTHLIKTRGQQATLRCSPISGHTSVYWYQQALGLGLQFLLWYDEGEERNRGNFPPRFSGRQFPNYSSELNVNALELEDSALYLCASSGPPRYTEAFFGQGTRLTVV.

The genes are TRBV5-1 and TRBJ2-3; D gene uncertain. The V end lost 4 bases, the J end lost 2 bases, and 8 bases lay between the germline ends. CDR3 length equals 13 residues. In germline, CDR1 is SGHRS, CDR2 YFSETQ. In DNA form, the CDR3 reads TGCGCCAGCAGCACAGAACCCACAGATACGCAGTATTTT. As protein: CASSTEPTDTQYF.

This chain links TRBV6-6 with TRBJ1-2, with D unclear. CDR3 length: 15 amino acids. CDR1 MNHNY and CDR2 SVGAGI come from the germline V gene (reference sequence). The V end lost 0 bases, the J end lost 4 bases, and 12 bases lay between the germline ends. Here the CDR3 reads CASSYSRSKFYGYTF. CDR3 nucleotides: TGTGCCAGCAGTTACTCGAGGTCCAAATTCTATGGCTACACCTTC.

The chain carries TRBV28 and TRBJ2-7; D gene uncertain. V was pared by 8 bases and J by 2 bases, with 10 bases between. CDR3 size: 12 residues. The germline V gene encodes CDR1 MDHEN and CDR2 SYDVKM. The CDR3 DNA follows: TGTGCCAGCTCCGCGCAGGCCTACGAGCAGTACGTC. This sequence encodes CASSAQAYEQYV.